This TCR beta chain was identified in a study of CD4 T cell repertoires in COVID-19. Germline assignment: CDR1 MNHEY and CDR2 SMNVEV (reference sequence). V gave up 4 bases and J gave up 3 bases, with 16 bases separating them. CDR3 length: 17 residues. Generated by immunoSEQ multiplex PCR, the TCRdb table keeps only in-frame clones and is missing some. Here the sample spans fewer than 100,000 clones, around four fifths being singletons. Here the sequenced sample was CD4+ T cells from peripheral blood, taken after recovery from COVID-19. The chain has TRBV27 and TRBJ1-6; unclear D gene. The TCR was taken from a human donor who had COVID-19. The CDR3 loop reads CASSSLDPSGYNSPLHF. CDR3 nucleotides: TGTGCCAGCAGTTCATTAGACCCGTCGGGCTATAATTCACCCCTCCACTTT.